The entry that follows covers one TCR beta chain sequence. V lost 8 bases and J lost 1; bases outside the gene matches: 12. The CDR3 sequence is 16 residues long. Germline V gene data show CDR1 as SGHRS and CDR2 as YFSETQ. The data were taken from a study of T cell changes during pregnancy in multiple sclerosis. Profiling relied on immunoSEQ multiplex PCR, and the TCRdb table lists in-frame clones only, not all of them. The sample records around 57,000 clones, roughly 89% being singletons. Sequenced material: peripheral blood, taken in the third trimester of pregnancy. The rearrangement links TRBV5-1 to TRBJ1-1, with 9 nucleotides matching TRBD1. This TCR derives from a female donor in good health, enrolled as a control in a pregnancy study. The CDR3 region is CASATGGVLPNTEAFF. The CDR3 DNA sequence: TGCGCCAGTGCGACAGGGGGGGTACTCCCGAACACTGAAGCTTTCTTT.